A single sample is the source of the 16 T cell receptor beta chains below, sequenced in a study of OX40 agonist ivuxolimab in advanced cancers. This table comes from immunoSEQ multiplex PCR, and its TCRdb copy is limited to in-frame clones, with some not included. The repertoire has about 41,000 clones, about 91% of them found once; the top ten carry approximately 23%. Sequences were derived from CD4+ or CD8+ T cells sorted from blood, sampled in a trial of the OX40 agonist ivuxolimab. These receptor sequences come from an adult with an advanced solid tumor such as melanoma, head and neck, liver or kidney cancer.

V gene TRBV28 combines with J gene TRBJ2-4, with D uncertain. Germline CDR1 reads MDHEN; CDR2 reads SYDVKM. With 8 bases removed from V and 5 bases from J, the gap between germline ends came to 10 bases. CDR3 length: 12 amino acids. In DNA form, the CDR3 reads TGTGCCAGCCACGGCAGTCAAAACATTCAGTACTTC. It translates to CASHGSQNIQYF.

This chain connects TRBV2 to TRBJ2-1, with D unresolved. Germline V CDR1 and CDR2: SNHLY, FYNNEI. The V and J ends lost 8 bases and 3 bases respectively, with 5 bases between them. This CDR3 is 11 amino acids long. CDR3 in amino acids: CASRNYNEQFF. For the CDR3, the DNA is TGTGCCAGCCGCAACTACAATGAGCAGTTCTTC.

This chain joins TRBV15 and TRBJ2-1; D remains unclear. Germline CDR1 reads LNHNV; CDR2 reads YYDKDF (reference sequence). Trimming removed 0 bases from V and 10 bases from J, with 16 bases in between. The CDR3 runs 15 residues. The chain's CDR3 is CATSRDGNSPGEQFF. The DNA for the CDR3 is TGTGCCACCAGCAGAGATGGCAATAGCCCCGGGGAGCAGTTCTTC.

The gene calls are TRBV5-4 and TRBJ2-2; 8 bases match TRBD1. The germline V gene has CDR1 SGHNT and CDR2 YYREEE (reference sequence). This CDR3 has 17 residues. Trimming removed 2 bases from V and 7 bases from J; junction bases left unmatched: 13. The chain's CDR3 is CASSLPTGVRLSGELFF. In DNA, the CDR3 is TGTGCCAGCAGCTTACCGACAGGGGTTAGGCTCAGCGGGGAGCTGTTTTTT.

The chain links TRBV4-1 to TRBJ1-3; no clear D. With 5 bases removed from V and 2 bases from J, the gap between germline ends came to 7 bases. CDR1 and CDR2 from the germline V gene are MGHRA and YSYEKL. The CDR3 consists of 13 residues. The CDR3: CASSSGTGNTIYF. The CDR3, as DNA: TGCGCCAGCAGCTCCGGGACTGGAAACACCATATATTTT.

The chain carries TRBV6-1 and TRBJ2-3; TRBD2 matches at 8 bases. Losses at the gene ends were 2 bases for V and 4 bases for J; bases not matched to a gene: 5. Germline values: CDR1 MNHNS, CDR2 SASEGT. The CDR3 covers 15 residues. Here the CDR3 DNA reads TGTGCCAGCAGTGAAATTAGCGGGACACCAGATACGCAGTATTTT. The encoded protein is CASSEISGTPDTQYF.

The V and J genes are TRBV4-1 and TRBJ2-7; 9 bases are shared with TRBD1. Germline values: CDR1 MGHRA, CDR2 YSYEKL. The length of the CDR3 is 17 residues. With 2 bases clipped from V and 0 bases from J, the junction kept 8 bases outside the gene matches. The DNA for the CDR3 is TGCGCCAGCAGCCAACTTACAGGGGGCTATAGCTCCTACGAGCAGTACTTC. Translating it yields CASSQLTGGYSSYEQYF.

The chain joins TRBV11-2 to TRBJ2-1, with D maybe TRBD1 (6 bases). The CDR3 covers 14 residues. Germline V gene lookup returns CDR1 SGHAT and CDR2 FQNNGV. Trimming removed 4 bases at V and 5 bases at J, with 12 bases between. CDR3 bases: TGTGCCAGCAGCTCGTATGGGGGCCACAATGAGCAGTTCTTC. Amino acids: CASSSYGGHNEQFF. The complete variable domain, with remaining parts taken from reference TRBV11-2 and TRBJ2-1, reads EAGVAQSPRYKIIEKRQSVAFWCNPISGHATLYWYQQILGQGPKLLIQFQNNGVVDDSQLPKDRFSAERLKGVDSTLKIQPAKLEDSAVYLCASSSYGGHNEQFFGPGTRLTVL.

This clone was seen a single time. V usage is TRBV4-1 and J usage is TRBJ2-1; 10 bases line up with TRBD2. The germline V gene encodes CDR1 MGHRA and CDR2 YSYEKL. This CDR3 is built from 21 residues. V dropped 0 bases and J dropped 1; count of bases not matched to a gene: 15. CDR3 DNA sequence: TGCGCCAGCAGCCAAGATCAGGCCAGAGGACTAGCGGATAGGTCCTACAATGAGCAGTTCTTC. Translating gives CASSQDQARGLADRSYNEQFF.

This clone was found once. The chain links TRBV6-1 to TRBJ1-1; TRBD1 agrees at 7 bases. CDR3 length equals 13 residues. Germline-derived CDR1 and CDR2 are MNHNS and SASEGT. V gave up 1 base and J gave up 4 bases; unmatched junction bases: 0. The CDR3 reads CASSEGQGTEAFF. In DNA form, the CDR3 reads TGTGCCAGCAGTGAAGGACAGGGCACTGAAGCTTTCTTT.

CDR3 bases: TGTGCCAGCAGCGCTAGCAGTACCGGGGAGCTGTTTTTT. It yields the protein CASSASSTGELFF. The chain is built from TRBV6-4 and TRBJ2-2; D is possibly TRBD2 (5 bases). The CDR3 contains 13 residues. Per germline, CDR1 MRHNA and CDR2 SNTAGT. The germline V and J ends were trimmed by 6 bases and 5 bases, with 10 bases remaining between them.

Written as DNA, the CDR3 is TGTGCCAGCAGTCCCGGGGGGGCCAAAAACATTCAGTACTTC. Translation: CASSPGGAKNIQYF. J is TRBJ2-4 and V is TRBV27; 7 nucleotides align to TRBD2. This CDR3 contains 14 residues. From germline, CDR1 is MNHEY and CDR2 SMNVEV (reference sequence). With 5 bases clipped from V and 1 base from J, the junction kept 2 bases outside the gene matches.

This clone was detected only a few times. This chain uses TRBV13 with TRBJ2-3; 9 nucleotides line up with TRBD2. J lost 2 bases, V lost 2 bases, and 5 bases had no gene match. CDR3 length: 16 amino acids. Germline CDR1 is PRHDT and CDR2 is FYEKMQ (reference sequence). CDR3 sequence: CASSLRLAEPTDTQYF. For the CDR3, the DNA is TGTGCCAGCAGCTTAAGACTAGCGGAACCCACAGATACGCAGTATTTT.

The V and J genes are TRBV9 and TRBJ2-7; D not resolved. Germline assignment: CDR1 SGDLS and CDR2 YYNGEE. The CDR3 is 13 residues long. Trimming left V 4 bases short and J 2 bases short, with 10 bases between. CDR3 bases: TGTGCCAGCAGCCTCGGTCCGACCTACGAGCAGTACTTC. Translation: CASSLGPTYEQYF.

The chain has TRBV7-3 and TRBJ2-1; D is possibly TRBD2 (7 bases). The V gene lost 1 base and the J gene lost 4 bases, with 11 bases spanning the gap. CDR3 length equals 15 residues. Germline CDR1 is SGHTA and CDR2 is FQGTGA. The CDR3 is CASSLRSGTYNEQFF. DNA of the CDR3: TGTGCCAGCAGCTTAAGGAGCGGGACATACAATGAGCAGTTCTTC.

The rearrangement uses TRBV5-4 and TRBJ2-3; possible D gene TRBD1, 6 bases. Germline CDR1 and CDR2: SGHNT and YYREEE (reference sequence). The V gene lost 4 bases and the J gene lost 0 bases, with 12 bases spanning the gap. The CDR3 length is 15 residues. For the CDR3, the DNA is TGTGCCAGCAGCCTAGGACAGACTAGCACAGATACGCAGTATTTT. Amino acid sequence: CASSLGQTSTDTQYF.